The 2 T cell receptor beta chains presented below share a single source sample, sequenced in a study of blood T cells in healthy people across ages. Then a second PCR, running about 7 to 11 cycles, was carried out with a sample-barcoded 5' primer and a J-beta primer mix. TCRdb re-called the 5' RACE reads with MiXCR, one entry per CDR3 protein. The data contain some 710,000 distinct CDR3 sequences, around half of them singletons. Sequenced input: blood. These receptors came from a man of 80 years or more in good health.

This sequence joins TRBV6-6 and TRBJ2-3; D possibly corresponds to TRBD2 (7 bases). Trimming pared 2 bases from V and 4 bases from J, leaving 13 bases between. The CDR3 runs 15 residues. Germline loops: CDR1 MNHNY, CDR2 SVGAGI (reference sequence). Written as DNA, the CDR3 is TGTGCCAGCAGTTACGCGCGGGGGCCCCCAGATACGCAGTATTTT. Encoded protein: CASSYARGPPDTQYF.

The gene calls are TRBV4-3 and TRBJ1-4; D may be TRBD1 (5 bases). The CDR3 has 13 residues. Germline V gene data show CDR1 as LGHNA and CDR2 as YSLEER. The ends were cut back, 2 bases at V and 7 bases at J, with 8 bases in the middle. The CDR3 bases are TGCGCCAGCAGCCAACGGACACTTGAAAAACTGTTTTTT. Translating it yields CASSQRTLEKLFF.